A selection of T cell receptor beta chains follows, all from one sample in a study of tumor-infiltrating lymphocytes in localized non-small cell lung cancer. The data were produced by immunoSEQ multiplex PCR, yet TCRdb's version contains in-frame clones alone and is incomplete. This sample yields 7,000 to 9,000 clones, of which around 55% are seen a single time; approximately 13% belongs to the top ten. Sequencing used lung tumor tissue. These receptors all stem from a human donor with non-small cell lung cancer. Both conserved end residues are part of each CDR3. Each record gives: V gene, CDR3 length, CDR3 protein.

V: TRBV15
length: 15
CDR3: CATSRVRTGSMTQHF

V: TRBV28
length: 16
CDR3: CASTSYPGQGTYEQYF

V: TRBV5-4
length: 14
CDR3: CASSSTGTSYEQYF

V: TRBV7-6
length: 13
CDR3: CASSPASGDTQYF

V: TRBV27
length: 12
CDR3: CASRGYSHEQYF

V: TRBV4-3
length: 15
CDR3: CASSQDSRNTGELFF

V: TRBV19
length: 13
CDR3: CASSWKGTSEAFF

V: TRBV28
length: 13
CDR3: CASSPGRSSKQYF

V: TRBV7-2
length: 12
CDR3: CASSLTDNEQFF

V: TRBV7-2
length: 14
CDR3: CASSLGTGRYGYTF

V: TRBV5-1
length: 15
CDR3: CASSSRGQHNTEAFF